The TCR beta chain under discussion was sequenced for a study of shared clonotypes between healthy human individuals. The study's findings and limits: Owing to a small donor count, the genetic and exposure-history diversity represented was limited. The generation probabilities recorded for non-shared clonotypes fell below those of clonotypes shared by all four donors.

Original processing methods: ImmunoSEQ output lacked quality scores and full-length reads, limiting matched filtering. Produced via immunoSEQ multiplex PCR; TCRdb's table is partial and in-frame only. V and J calls plus clone size are reproduced from that table; the DNA served to infer D and trimming. The sample contains some 360,000 clones, 70% to 75% of which appear only once. The junction had 8 bases not matched to a gene; V was cut back by 7 bases and J by 4 bases. The germline V gene encodes CDR1 SNHLY and CDR2 FYNNEI. CDR3 length: 15 amino acids. A CD45RA+ naive subset and a CD45RA-negative memory subset were split from CD4+ cells. Details on this clone: Its specificity is not known.

V and J are TRBV2 and TRBJ2-3, with 10 bases fitting TRBD2. Sequenced sample: memory CD4+ T cells sorted from blood. Subset here: CD45RA-negative fraction. This clonotype was sampled from a man younger than 40 in good health. The CDR3 sequence is CASNPAGGPSDTQYF. The CDR3 nucleotides read TGTGCCAGCAACCCAGCGGGAGGGCCATCAGATACGCAGTATTTT.